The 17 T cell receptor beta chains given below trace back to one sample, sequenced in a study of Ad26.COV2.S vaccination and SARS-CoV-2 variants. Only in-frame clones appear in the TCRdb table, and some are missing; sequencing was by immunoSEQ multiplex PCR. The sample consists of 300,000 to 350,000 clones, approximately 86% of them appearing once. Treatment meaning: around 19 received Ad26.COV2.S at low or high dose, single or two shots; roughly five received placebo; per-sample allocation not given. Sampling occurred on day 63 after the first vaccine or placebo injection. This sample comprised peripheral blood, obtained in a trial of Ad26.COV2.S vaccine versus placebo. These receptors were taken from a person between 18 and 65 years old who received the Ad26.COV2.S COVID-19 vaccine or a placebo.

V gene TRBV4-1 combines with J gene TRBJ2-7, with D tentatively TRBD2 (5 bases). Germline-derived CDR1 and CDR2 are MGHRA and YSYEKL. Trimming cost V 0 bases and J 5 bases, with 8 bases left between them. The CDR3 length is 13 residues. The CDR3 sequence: CASSQETGDEQYF. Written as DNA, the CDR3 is TGCGCCAGCAGCCAAGAAACCGGGGACGAGCAGTACTTC.

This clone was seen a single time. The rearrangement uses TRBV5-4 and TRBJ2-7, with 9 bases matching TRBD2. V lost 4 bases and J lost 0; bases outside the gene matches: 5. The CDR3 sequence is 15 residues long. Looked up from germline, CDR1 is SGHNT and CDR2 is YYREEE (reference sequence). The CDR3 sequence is CASSLSGGNSYEQYF. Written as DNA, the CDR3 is TGTGCCAGCAGCCTAAGCGGGGGGAACTCCTACGAGCAGTACTTC.

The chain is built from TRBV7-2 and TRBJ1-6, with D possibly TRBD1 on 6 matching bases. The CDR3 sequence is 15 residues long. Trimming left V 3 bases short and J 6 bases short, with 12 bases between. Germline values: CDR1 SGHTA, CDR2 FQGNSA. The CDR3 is CASSFQQGSNSPLHF. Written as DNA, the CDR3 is TGTGCCAGCAGCTTCCAACAGGGCTCTAATTCACCCCTCCACTTT.

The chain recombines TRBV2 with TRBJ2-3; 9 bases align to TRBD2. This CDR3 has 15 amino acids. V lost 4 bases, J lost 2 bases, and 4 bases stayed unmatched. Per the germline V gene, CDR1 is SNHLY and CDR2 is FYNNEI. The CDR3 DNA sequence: TGTGCCAGCAGTGTTAGCGGGGGTAACACAGATACGCAGTATTTT. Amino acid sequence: CASSVSGGNTDTQYF.

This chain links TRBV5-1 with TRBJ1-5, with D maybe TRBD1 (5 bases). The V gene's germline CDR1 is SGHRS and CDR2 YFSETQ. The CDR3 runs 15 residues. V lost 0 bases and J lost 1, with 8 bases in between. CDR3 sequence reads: CASSLGEGSNQPQHF. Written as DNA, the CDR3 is TGCGCCAGCAGCTTGGGAGAGGGGAGCAATCAGCCCCAGCATTTT.

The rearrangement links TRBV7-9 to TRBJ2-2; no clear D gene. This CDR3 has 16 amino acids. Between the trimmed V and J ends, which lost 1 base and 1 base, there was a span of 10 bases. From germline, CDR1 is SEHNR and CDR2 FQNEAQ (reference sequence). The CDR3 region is CASSLVSAGNTGELFF. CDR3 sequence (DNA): TGTGCCAGCAGCTTAGTCTCGGCAGGGAACACCGGGGAGCTGTTTTTT.

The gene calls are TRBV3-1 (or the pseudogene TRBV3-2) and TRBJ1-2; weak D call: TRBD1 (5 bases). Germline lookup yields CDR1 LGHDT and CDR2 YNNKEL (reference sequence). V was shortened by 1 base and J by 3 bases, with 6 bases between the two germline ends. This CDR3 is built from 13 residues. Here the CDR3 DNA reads TGTGCCAGCAGCCAAGTGGGGCACTATGGCTACACCTTC. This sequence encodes CASSQVGHYGYTF.

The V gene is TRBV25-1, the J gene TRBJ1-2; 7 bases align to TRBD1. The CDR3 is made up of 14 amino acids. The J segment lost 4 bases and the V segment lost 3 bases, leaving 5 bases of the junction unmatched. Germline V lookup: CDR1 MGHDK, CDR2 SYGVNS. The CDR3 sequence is CASSDMGQIYGYTF. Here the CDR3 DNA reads TGTGCCAGCAGTGATATGGGACAGATCTATGGCTACACCTTC.

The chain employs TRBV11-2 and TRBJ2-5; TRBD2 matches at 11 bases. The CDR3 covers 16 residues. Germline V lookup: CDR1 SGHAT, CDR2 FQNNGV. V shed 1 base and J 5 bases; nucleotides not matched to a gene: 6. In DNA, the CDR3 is TGTGCCAGCAGCTTAGGCGGTAGCGGGGGGGGTGAGACCCAGTACTTC. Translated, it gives CASSLGGSGGGETQYF. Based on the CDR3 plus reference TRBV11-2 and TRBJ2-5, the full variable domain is EAGVAQSPRYKIIEKRQSVAFWCNPISGHATLYWYQQILGQGPKLLIQFQNNGVVDDSQLPKDRFSAERLKGVDSTLKIQPAKLEDSAVYLCASSLGGSGGGETQYFGPGTRLLVL.

CDR3 nucleotides: TGTGCCAGTAGTAGGCCGAGGGACTCGAACACTGAAGCTTTCTTT. This encodes CASSRPRDSNTEAFF. The chain joins TRBV19 to TRBJ1-1; possible D gene TRBD1, 5 bases. This CDR3 region has 15 residues. CDR1 and CDR2 from the germline V gene are LNHDA and SQIVND (reference sequence). V was pared by 4 bases and J by 1 base, with 13 bases between.

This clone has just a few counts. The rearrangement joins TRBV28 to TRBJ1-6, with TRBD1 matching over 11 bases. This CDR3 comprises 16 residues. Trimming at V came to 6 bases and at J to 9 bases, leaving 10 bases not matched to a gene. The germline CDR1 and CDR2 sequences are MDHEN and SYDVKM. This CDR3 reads CASRTPWDRGVSPLHF. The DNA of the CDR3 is TGTGCCAGCAGAACTCCGTGGGACAGGGGGGTTTCACCCCTCCACTTT.

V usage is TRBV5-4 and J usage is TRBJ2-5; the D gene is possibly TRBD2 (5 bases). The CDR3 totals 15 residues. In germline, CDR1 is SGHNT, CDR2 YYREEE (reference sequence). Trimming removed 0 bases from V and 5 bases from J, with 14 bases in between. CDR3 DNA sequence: TGTGCCAGCAGCTTGGGTTTCGGGCTAGCTGAGACCCAGTACTTC. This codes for CASSLGFGLAETQYF.

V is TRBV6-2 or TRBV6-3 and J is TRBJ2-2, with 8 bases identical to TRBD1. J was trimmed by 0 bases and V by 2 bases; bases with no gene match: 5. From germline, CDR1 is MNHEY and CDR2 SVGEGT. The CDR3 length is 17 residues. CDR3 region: CASSYRTGGSNTGELFF. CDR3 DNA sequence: TGTGCCAGCAGTTACCGTACAGGGGGTTCGAACACCGGGGAGCTGTTTTTT.

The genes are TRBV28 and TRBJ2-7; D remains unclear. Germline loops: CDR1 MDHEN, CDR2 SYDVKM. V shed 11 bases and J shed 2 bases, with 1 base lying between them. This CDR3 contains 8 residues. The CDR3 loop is CAPYEQYF. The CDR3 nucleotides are TGTGCCCCCTACGAGCAGTACTTC.

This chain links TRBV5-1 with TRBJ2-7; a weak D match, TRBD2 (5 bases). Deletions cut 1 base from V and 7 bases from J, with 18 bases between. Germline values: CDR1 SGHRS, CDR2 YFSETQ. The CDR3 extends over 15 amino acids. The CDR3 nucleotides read TGCGCCAGCAGCTTGATCGGGGAGATCGGGCCGGAGCAGTACTTC. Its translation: CASSLIGEIGPEQYF.

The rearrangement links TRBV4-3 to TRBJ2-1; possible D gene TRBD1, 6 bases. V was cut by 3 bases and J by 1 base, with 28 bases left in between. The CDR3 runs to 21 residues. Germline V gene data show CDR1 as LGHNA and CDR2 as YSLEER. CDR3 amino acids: CASSHFLRGRGSASSYNEQFF. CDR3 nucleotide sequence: TGCGCCAGCAGCCACTTCCTCCGGGGCAGGGGTTCCGCGAGTTCCTACAATGAGCAGTTCTTC.

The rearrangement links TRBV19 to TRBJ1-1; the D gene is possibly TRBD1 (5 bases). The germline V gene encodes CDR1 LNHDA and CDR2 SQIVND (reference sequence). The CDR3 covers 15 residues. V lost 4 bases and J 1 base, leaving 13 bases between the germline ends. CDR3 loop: CASSSPGRWNTEAFF. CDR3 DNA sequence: TGTGCCAGTAGTAGCCCGGGACGATGGAACACTGAAGCTTTCTTT.